This T cell receptor beta chain was captured in a study of human T cells and chemical hapten exposure. Unique molecular identifiers were attached to individual cDNA molecules during library preparation. In the original processing: Sample-level TCR yields exhibited a median of around 93,000, with a range of 23,224 to 690,600. Via MiXCR, TCRdb re-called the RACE reads, giving one row per CDR3 protein. The V and J calls, along with clone size, are taken from TCRdb and not from the paper's own processing. The sample includes fewer than 100,000 distinct CDR3 sequences, roughly a tenth of them seen just once. The time point here: patch test 3, about 24 weeks after DPC sensitization. The treatment denotes: therapeutic diphenylcyclopropenone sensitization with weekly scalp DPC. The total RNA was obtained from whole blood that was not fractionated. Findings and caveats of the study: Significantly more large CDR3 similarity clusters arose among expanded TCRs than among controls.

This clonotype was counted many times. Its antigen remains unidentified. This CDR3 has 12 residues. V trimming: 6 bases; J trimming: 4 bases; junction bases outside the gene matches: 6. Germline CDR1 and CDR2: SQVTM and ANQGSEA. The sequence was collected from a woman under 40 with alopecia areata. Some clones in this sample may be carry-over from other donors' samples. The starting material was whole blood, obtained in connection with sensitization to the hapten diphenylcyclopropenone (DPC). This chain connects TRBV29-1 to TRBJ2-7, with 7 bases aligning to TRBD1. CDR3 in DNA: TGCAGCGTCTCCGGGACAGAATACGAGCAGTACTTC. As protein: CSVSGTEYEQYF.